The clone carrying this TCR beta chain was observed a few times. The V gene end was trimmed by 5 bases and the J gene end by 4 bases; junction bases not matched to a gene: 5. The length of the CDR3 is 16 residues. This specimen belongs to a study of early T cells in non-severe SARS-CoV-2 infection. The TCR library protocol attached unique molecular identifiers to the individual cDNA molecules. TCRdb reprocessed the 5' RACE reads via MiXCR and lists one record per CDR3 protein. The sample has tens of thousands of distinct CDR3 sequences, 5.5% to 6.5% seen once. The sequencing sample was made of whole blood. The chain is built from TRBV12-3 or TRBV12-4 and TRBJ2-2; 12 bases are a match to TRBD2. This clonotype was sampled from an adult who was a healthcare worker with PCR-confirmed SARS-CoV-2 infection or an uninfected control (not recorded which). CDR3 DNA: TGTGCCAGCAGTCTACCGGGACTAGCGGGCACCGGGGAGCTGTTTTTT. Translation: CASSLPGLAGTGELFF.